The 18 T cell receptor beta chains listed next were all sequenced from one sample in a study of blood T cell repertoires in COVID-19. Generated by immunoSEQ multiplex PCR, the TCRdb table keeps only in-frame clones and is missing some. The table shows about 87,000 clones, with about nine tenths occurring only once. Source material: peripheral blood. These receptors were taken from a woman aged 80 or older with acute or convalescent COVID-19.

The J gene is TRBJ2-7, the V gene TRBV7-2; unclear D gene. The germline V gene encodes CDR1 SGHTA and CDR2 FQGNSA. V was shortened by 1 base and J by 2 bases, with 12 bases between the two germline ends. CDR3 size: 15 residues. DNA of the CDR3: TGTGCCAGCAGCTTAGGCCGACTTCCCGCCTACGAGCAGTACTTC. Translating gives CASSLGRLPAYEQYF.

The V call is TRBV2, the J call TRBJ1-1, with D possibly matching TRBD1 (6 bases). V lost 8 bases to trimming and J lost 1 base, with 11 bases between them. The V gene's germline CDR1 is SNHLY and CDR2 FYNNEI. The CDR3 has 13 residues. The CDR3 bases are TGTGCCAGCGAGTCGGACAGGAACACTGAAGCTTTCTTT. Amino acids: CASESDRNTEAFF. Full variable domain (rest looked up from reference TRBV2 and TRBJ1-1): EPEVTQTPSHQVTQMGQEVILRCVPISNHLYFYWYRQILGQKVEFLVSFYNNEISEKSEIFDDQFSVERPDGSNFTLKIRSTKLEDSAMYFCASESDRNTEAFFGQGTRLTVV.

J is TRBJ1-5 and V is TRBV19; 8 bases map to TRBD1. The length of the CDR3 is 17 residues. CDR1 and CDR2 (germline): LNHDA, SQIVND (reference sequence). The junction had 9 bases not matched to a gene; V was cut back by 4 bases and J by 1 base. DNA for the CDR3: TGTGCCAGTAGTAAGGACAGGGTGGGTGGGAGCAATCAGCCCCAGCATTTT. It translates to CASSKDRVGGSNQPQHF.

Worth noting for this clone: At one boundary the junction diverges from the germline segment, which might be a read error. The chain combines TRBV6-5 with TRBJ1-2; 7 bases line up with TRBD1. The CDR3 totals 13 residues. Germline-derived CDR1 and CDR2 are MNHEY and SVGAGI. CDR3 loop: CVSTTGQFYGYTF. The CDR3 DNA reads TGTGTCAGCACCACGGGACAGTTCTATGGCTACACCTTC.

V is TRBV19 and J is TRBJ1-1; 7 positions match TRBD1. V lost 3 bases to trimming and J lost 4 bases; unmatched junction nucleotides: 5. The CDR3 extends over 14 amino acids. Germline CDR1 reads LNHDA; CDR2 reads SQIVND (reference sequence). The DNA of the CDR3 is TGTGCCAGTAGTATTCTCCCAGGGGGCACTGAAGCTTTCTTT. Protein product: CASSILPGGTEAFF.

This clone was found once. Here the CDR3 omits its conserved ending phenylalanine or tryptophan, so a read error is the likely source. The DNA is omitted, as the CDR3 cannot be located on it reliably, and the CDR3 follows TCRdb's listing. The chain employs TRBV29-1 and TRBJ1-2; no check of the table's D call, TRBD1, against the DNA was made. The CDR3 is made up of 12 amino acids, end residues included. CDR1 and CDR2 from the germline V gene are SQVTM and ANQGSEA. This chain's CDR3 is CSVEAGQLWLQL.

CDR3: CASSLELINYGYTF. DNA of the CDR3: TGTGCCAGCAGCTTGGAGCTTATAAACTATGGCTACACCTTC. The chain combines TRBV5-4 with TRBJ1-2; D remains ambiguous. V was clipped by 0 bases and J by 2 bases, with 8 bases between them. From germline, CDR1 is SGHNT and CDR2 YYREEE (reference sequence). The CDR3 extends over 14 amino acids.

V gene TRBV7-2 combines with J gene TRBJ2-3, with 10 bases identical to TRBD2. CDR1 SGHTA and CDR2 FQGNSA come from the germline V gene. The CDR3 consists of 15 residues. The junction had 3 bases not matched to a gene; V was cut back by 1 base and J by 5 bases. CDR3: CASSLGRLAGDTQYF. The CDR3, as DNA: TGTGCCAGCAGCTTAGGAAGACTAGCGGGAGATACGCAGTATTTT.

The chain uses TRBV3-1 (or the pseudogene TRBV3-2) and TRBJ2-7, with a tentative D call TRBD2 (5 bases). The CDR3 covers 13 residues. Germline CDR1 LGHDT, CDR2 YNNKEL (reference sequence). Trimming left V 4 bases short and J 6 bases short, with 13 bases between. The CDR3 DNA reads TGTGCCAGCAGCCCTCCGTTCGGGGTCGAGCAGTACTTC. This translates into CASSPPFGVEQYF.

This chain uses TRBV3-1 (or the pseudogene TRBV3-2) with TRBJ2-5, with TRBD1 matching over 7 bases. V shed 7 bases, J shed 5 bases, and the junction held 16 bases outside the gene matches. CDR3 length equals 16 residues. Germline CDR1 is LGHDT and CDR2 is YNNKEL (reference sequence). The CDR3 sequence is CASIARTDRARETQYF. The CDR3 DNA is TGTGCCAGCATCGCCCGAACAGACAGGGCCCGGGAGACCCAGTACTTC.

The chain employs TRBV5-6 and TRBJ1-6; no clear D gene. V was clipped by 0 bases and J by 11 bases, with 12 bases between them. This CDR3 region has 14 residues. CDR1 and CDR2 from the germline V gene are SGHDT and YYEEEE. The CDR3 here is CASSLGADWTPLHF. CDR3 coding DNA: TGTGCCAGCAGCTTGGGGGCTGATTGGACACCCCTCCACTTT.

This chain uses TRBV6-2 or TRBV6-3 with TRBJ2-7; 11 nucleotides agree with TRBD2. Trimming cost V 4 bases and J 3 bases; bases outside gene matches: 2. CDR1 MNHEY and CDR2 SVGEGT come from the germline V gene. This CDR3 comprises 14 residues. The CDR3 nucleotides are TGTGCCAGCAGTTCTGGGACTAGCGGCTACGAGCAGTACTTC. This codes for CASSSGTSGYEQYF.

The J gene is TRBJ2-7, the V gene TRBV12-3 or TRBV12-4; D not certain. This CDR3 comprises 12 residues. Deletions cut 3 bases from V and 3 bases from J, with 6 bases between. CDR3 sequence (DNA): TGTGCCAGCAGTTTGGCCGTCTACGAGCAGTACTTC. It specifies CASSLAVYEQYF.

DNA for the CDR3: TGTGCCAGCAGGCAGACAGGGAACTATGGCTACACCTTC. Protein: CASRQTGNYGYTF. The chain recombines TRBV5-4 with TRBJ1-2; 7 nucleotides align to TRBD1. Germline V gene lookup returns CDR1 SGHNT and CDR2 YYREEE (reference sequence). This CDR3 has 13 amino acids. V lost 5 bases and J lost 2; bases outside the gene matches: 3.

The chain couples TRBV29-1 to TRBJ2-7; 7 bases match TRBD2. Per germline, CDR1 SQVTM and CDR2 ANQGSEA. J lost 7 bases, V lost 2 bases, and 5 bases had no gene match. CDR3 size: 12 residues. In DNA form, the CDR3 reads TGCAGCGTTGAACCGCCCGGGGGGGAGCAGTACTTC. This translates into CSVEPPGGEQYF.

CDR3 residues: CASKDRDISGNTIYF. The DNA for the CDR3 is TGTGCCAGTAAGGACAGGGATATCTCTGGAAACACCATATATTTT. The chain recombines TRBV19 with TRBJ1-3; 8 nucleotides agree with TRBD1. From germline, CDR1 is LNHDA and CDR2 SQIVND (reference sequence). The V segment lost 7 bases and the J segment 0 bases; nucleotides outside the gene matches: 5. The CDR3 length is 15 residues.

The V call is TRBV5-1, the J call TRBJ1-3; the D is unclear. V lost 0 bases to trimming and J lost 0 bases, with 7 bases between them. Germline V CDR1 and CDR2: SGHRS, YFSETQ. The CDR3 is made up of 15 amino acids. The CDR3 DNA sequence: TGCGCCAGCAGCTTGGCACCGAGCTCTGGAAACACCATATATTTT. This translates into CASSLAPSSGNTIYF.

Written as DNA, the CDR3 is TGCGCCAGCAGCTCTCTGACTAGCGGATACAATGAGCAGTTCTTC. It is translated as CASSSLTSGYNEQFF. The chain recombines TRBV5-1 with TRBJ2-1; 9 nucleotides agree with TRBD2. The CDR3 is 15 residues long. With V trimmed by 3 bases and J by 4 bases, 5 bases remained unmatched. CDR1 is SGHRS, CDR2 YFSETQ, per germline.